This T cell receptor (beta chain) was sequenced in a study of T cell responses to AZD1222 COVID-19 vaccine. The wider study: Second doses that came at about 4 or about 12 weeks were put together.

The CDR3 has 13 residues. V gave up 1 base and J gave up 4 bases, with 7 bases separating them. The germline V gene encodes CDR1 MNHNS and CDR2 SASEGT. This clone was counted once. Clones were sequenced by immunoSEQ multiplex PCR, and TCRdb holds only the in-frame ones, with some missing. The sample records approximately 100,000 clones, roughly 91% being singletons. The clonotype originates from an adult in good health. The chain links TRBV6-1 to TRBJ1-2, with no clear D. Source: peripheral blood, taken on day 0 of AZD1222 vaccination. The CDR3 DNA sequence: TGTGCCAGCAGTGAAGGTCCTGGCTATGGCTACACCTTC. Protein product: CASSEGPGYGYTF.